This T cell receptor beta chain appears in the sequencing data of a study of glioma-infiltrating T cells. Amplification of TCR alpha and beta CDR3 regions from RNA used iRepertoire nested multiplex PCR. MiXCR was run by TCRdb on the multiplex PCR reads, yielding one entry per CDR3 protein. In the table there are 160,000 or so distinct CDR3 sequences, about 47% of which are singletons. Regarding the study as a whole: Non-neoplastic patients had below-expected tissue-blood divergence, while all gliomas exceeded expectation.

This CDR3 comprises 14 residues. V lost 6 bases to trimming and J lost 5 bases; unmatched junction nucleotides: 4. Germline V gives CDR1 MDHEN, CDR2 SYDVKM. At least ten counts were recorded for this clonotype. What it recognizes is unknown. The TCR originated in a human donor with low-grade glioma or glioblastoma, undergoing nonglioma brain surgery, or in good health (not recorded which). The sequencing sample was made of glioma tissue, nonneoplastic brain tissue, or PBMCs (not recorded which). This chain links TRBV28 with TRBJ2-1, with 10 bases lining up with TRBD2. This chain's CDR3 is CASRTSGFHNEQFF. In DNA form, the CDR3 reads TGTGCCAGCAGGACTAGCGGGTTTCACAATGAGCAGTTCTTC.